This TCR beta chain originates from a study of early T cells in non-severe SARS-CoV-2 infection. About the research overall: RNA in bulk from unsorted whole blood was sequenced, and chains were unpaired.

As part of library construction, unique molecular identifiers were attached to individual cDNA molecules. TCRdb used MiXCR to reprocess the 5' RACE reads, holding one entry per CDR3 protein. The data show more than 20,000 distinct CDR3 sequences, around 4% seen once. At least ten counts were recorded for this clonotype. Its cognate antigen is unknown. CDR3 size: 14 residues. Germline V CDR1 and CDR2: SGHTA, FQGTGA. V dropped 5 bases and J dropped 7; count of bases not matched to a gene: 3. The study, taken as a whole, reports: The matching step, a VDJdb search, favored anti-spike CD8 responses and missed private and CD4 specificities.

This sequence was found in an adult who was a healthcare worker with PCR-confirmed SARS-CoV-2 infection or an uninfected control (not recorded which). V and J are TRBV7-3 and TRBJ2-1; 12 positions match TRBD2. The material sequenced was whole blood. The DNA for the CDR3 is TGTGCCAGCAGCCCGGGACTAGCGGGTAATGAGCAGTTCTTC. Amino acid sequence: CASSPGLAGNEQFF.